A selection of T cell receptor beta chains follows, all from one sample in a study of blood T cell repertoires in COVID-19. The protocol was immunoSEQ multiplex PCR, while the TCRdb copy is restricted to in-frame clones and leaves out a portion. This table holds about 320,000 clones, 70% to 90% found once. Sequencing was done on a sample of PBMCs or T cells enriched from blood (not recorded which). The receptors shown here come from a woman in her 30s who had recovered from COVID-19. CDR3s include the opening cysteine and the closing phenylalanine or tryptophan. The D gene is left open where the match is weak. Size tells how often a clone was seen (once, few, many) or the class of an expanded clone, and some rows leave it out.

clone_size	v_call	d_call	j_call	cdr3_aa	cdr3_nt
NA	TRBV5-8	TRBD1	TRBJ1-4	CASTRTGGNEKLFF	TGTGCCAGCACTCGGACAGGGGGCAATGAAAAACTGTTTTTT
NA	TRBV5-1	NA	TRBJ1-2	CASSLSSYGYTF	TGCGCCAGCAGCTTGAGTAGCTATGGCTACACCTTC
NA	TRBV7-2	NA	TRBJ1-4	CASRVGGTNEKLFF	TGTGCCAGCAGGGTGGGGGGAACTAATGAAAAACTGTTTTTT
NA	TRBV2	TRBD1	TRBJ1-4	CASSSKGQGAPNEKLFF	TGTGCCAGCAGCTCGAAGGGACAGGGGGCGCCGAATGAAAAACTGTTTTTT
NA	TRBV25-1	NA	TRBJ1-1	CASSEWGGNTEAFF	TGTGCCAGCAGTGAATGGGGGGGGAACACTGAAGCTTTCTTT
NA	TRBV30	TRBD2	TRBJ2-1	CAWRNAGLGYNEQFF	TGTGCCTGGAGGAATGCGGGACTAGGGTACAATGAGCAGTTCTTC
NA	TRBV7-9	TRBD2	TRBJ2-3	CASSQGIAGGLYTDTQYF	TGTGCCAGCAGCCAGGGGATAGCGGGGGGACTCTACACAGATACGCAGTATTTT
few	TRBV4-3	TRBD1	TRBJ2-2	CASSQVVWPGQGAGELFF	TGCGCCAGCAGCCAAGTGGTGTGGCCGGGACAGGGGGCCGGGGAGCTGTTTTTT
NA	TRBV7-9	TRBD1	TRBJ2-3	CASSLGGQGLGTDTQYF	TGTGCCAGCAGCTTAGGGGGACAGGGACTTGGCACAGATACGCAGTATTTT
NA	TRBV21-1	NA	TRBJ1-3	CASSNGVSGGNTIYF	TGTGCCAGCAGCAACGGGGTTTCGGGTGGAAACACCATATATTTT
NA	TRBV7-2	TRBD1	TRBJ1-2	CASSATGGAGYGYTF	TGTGCCAGCAGCGCAACAGGGGGCGCCGGCTATGGCTACACCTTC
NA	TRBV9	TRBD2	TRBJ2-6	CASSVYSGATGANVLTF	TGTGCCAGCAGCGTATATAGCGGGGCAACTGGGGCCAACGTCCTGACTTTC
NA	TRBV6-2/TRBV6-3	NA	TRBJ2-1	CASSYLGDQAYNEQFF	TGTGCCAGCAGTTACCTCGGCGACCAGGCCTACAATGAGCAGTTCTTC
once	TRBV18	TRBD1	TRBJ1-2	CASSPGTGGLYGYTF	TGTGCCAGCTCACCCGGGACAGGGGGGCTCTATGGCTACACCTTC
NA	TRBV9	TRBD1	TRBJ1-2	CASSSGQGAGYGYTF	TGTGCCAGCAGCTCGGGACAGGGGGCGGGCTATGGCTACACCTTC
few	TRBV6-5	NA	TRBJ1-2	CASSPDYSGYTF	TGTGCCAGCAGTCCTGACTATAGCGGCTACACCTTC
NA	TRBV10-2	TRBD1	TRBJ1-5	CATSRTGDDQPQHF	TGCGCCACATCGAGGACAGGGGATGATCAGCCCCAGCATTTT
NA	TRBV27	NA	TRBJ1-1	CASTRAMNTEAFF	TGTGCCAGCACTAGAGCTATGAACACTGAAGCTTTCTTT
NA	TRBV9	NA	TRBJ1-1	CASRRLRSTEAFF	TGTGCCAGCAGGCGCCTGAGGAGCACTGAAGCTTTCTTT
NA	TRBV20-1	NA	TRBJ1-2	CSAAAGAGYTF	TGCAGTGCCGCCGCAGGGGCTGGCTACACCTTC
NA	TRBV9	NA	TRBJ1-2	CASSVEGRDYGYTF	TGTGCCAGCAGCGTAGAGGGCAGGGACTATGGCTACACCTTC
few	TRBV4-2	TRBD1	TRBJ2-5	CASSPRQGDGTQYF	TGTGCCAGCAGCCCCCGACAGGGGGATGGGACCCAGTACTTC
NA	TRBV29-1	NA	TRBJ1-3	CSATGGNTIYF	TGCAGCGCAACAGGCGGAAACACCATATATTTT
NA	TRBV27	NA	TRBJ2-7	CASSFHPQGSSYEQYF	TGTGCCAGCAGTTTCCACCCCCAGGGCAGCTCCTACGAGCAGTACTTC
NA	TRBV6-6	NA	TRBJ1-5	CASSSGGSNQPQHF	TGTGCCAGCAGTTCCGGGGGTAGCAATCAGCCCCAGCATTTT
NA	TRBV25-1	TRBD2	TRBJ2-1	CASSPYGGGASEQFF	TGTGCCAGCAGCCCATATGGCGGGGGGGCCAGTGAGCAGTTCTTC
NA	TRBV9	NA	TRBJ1-2	CASSVGGGWYGYTF	TGTGCCAGCAGCGTAGGTGGAGGGTGGTATGGCTACACCTTC
NA	TRBV5-4	NA	TRBJ2-7	CASSLPPGYEQYF	TGTGCCAGCAGCTTACCCCCGGGTTACGAGCAGTACTTC
NA	TRBV30	TRBD2	TRBJ2-7	CAWRRLADDYEQYF	TGTGCCTGGAGGCGACTAGCGGATGACTACGAGCAGTACTTC
NA	TRBV4-1	NA	TRBJ1-2	CASSPPRGSRELHGYTF	TGCGCCAGCAGCCCCCCGCGGGGGAGCAGGGAGCTTCATGGCTACACCTTC
few	TRBV18	NA	TRBJ1-1	CASSPNRLTEAFF	TGTGCCAGCTCACCGAACAGGCTAACTGAAGCTTTCTTT
NA	TRBV5-1	NA	TRBJ1-1	CASSLVGGIMNTEAFF	TGCGCCAGCAGCTTGGTAGGGGGAATAATGAACACTGAAGCTTTCTTT
NA	TRBV6-5	NA	TRBJ1-2	CASSYGGNYGYTF	TGTGCCAGCAGTTACGGGGGGAACTATGGCTACACCTTC
NA	TRBV3-1/TRBV3-2	NA	TRBJ1-4	CASSQGLGVTNEKLFF	TGTGCCAGCAGCCAAGGGCTCGGGGTGACTAATGAAAAACTGTTTTTT
once	TRBV27	TRBD1	TRBJ1-1	CASSLTPGTGSKAFF	TGTGCCAGCAGCCTTACCCCCGGGACAGGAAGCAAAGCTTTCTTT
once	TRBV6-6	NA	TRBJ1-1	CASSERAANTEAFF	TGTGCCAGCAGTGAGAGGGCCGCGAACACTGAAGCTTTCTTT
NA	TRBV2	NA	TRBJ1-2	CASSVGPGVWGYTF	TGTGCCAGCAGTGTGGGGCCAGGGGTTTGGGGCTACACCTTC
NA	TRBV5-1	TRBD1	TRBJ1-2	CASSLDRGRTRGYTF	TGCGCCAGCAGCTTGGACAGGGGGAGGACTAGAGGCTACACCTTC
NA	TRBV7-3	TRBD1	TRBJ1-5	CASSLTGAFNQPQHF	TGTGCCAGCAGCCTTACAGGGGCGTTCAATCAGCCCCAGCATTTT
NA	TRBV7-9	NA	TRBJ2-7	CASTRALQGGYEQYF	TGTGCCAGCACCAGAGCCTTACAGGGTGGGTACGAGCAGTACTTC
NA	TRBV3-1/TRBV3-2	NA	TRBJ1-5	CASSLDRNQPQHF	TGTGCCAGCAGCCTAGACAGGAATCAGCCCCAGCATTTT
NA	TRBV19	NA	TRBJ1-5	CASRGAGNQPQHF	TGTGCCAGTAGGGGGGCCGGAAATCAGCCCCAGCATTTT
NA	TRBV5-1	TRBD1	TRBJ1-6	CASSYRQGANSPLHF	TGCGCCAGCAGCTACAGACAGGGCGCCAATTCACCCCTCCACTTT
once	TRBV2	NA	TRBJ1-5	CASRQDVNQPQHF	TGTGCCAGCAGACAGGATGTCAATCAGCCCCAGCATTTT
NA	TRBV11-2	NA	TRBJ1-2	CASSLRLRGDGYTF	TGTGCCAGCAGCCTCCGGCTTCGAGGAGATGGCTACACCTTC
NA	TRBV7-9	TRBD2	TRBJ2-1	CASSSGLAGAGYSYNEQFF	TGTGCCAGCAGCTCCGGACTAGCGGGGGCGGGTTACTCCTACAATGAGCAGTTCTTC
NA	TRBV12-3/TRBV12-4	NA	TRBJ1-2	CASSSVRGYGYTF	TGTGCCAGCAGCTCCGTACGGGGCTATGGCTACACCTTC
NA	TRBV2	TRBD2	TRBJ2-1	CASKEELAGGYNEQFF	TGTGCCAGCAAGGAGGAACTAGCGGGGGGGTACAATGAGCAGTTCTTC
NA	TRBV7-9	NA	TRBJ1-4	CASRTTGATNEKLFF	TGTGCCAGCAGGACGACCGGAGCAACTAATGAAAAACTGTTTTTT
NA	TRBV30	TRBD2	TRBJ2-5	CAWSEGAGGFQETQYF	TGTGCCTGGAGTGAAGGGGCGGGGGGCTTCCAAGAGACCCAGTACTTC
NA	TRBV18	NA	TRBJ1-2	CASSPEDYGYTF	TGTGCCAGCTCACCTGAGGACTATGGCTACACCTTC
NA	TRBV18	TRBD1	TRBJ2-5	CASSPRDRSQETQYF	TGTGCCAGCTCACCCCGGGACAGGAGCCAAGAGACCCAGTACTTC
NA	TRBV9	TRBD1	TRBJ1-2	CASSTDLGTGGHGYTF	TGTGCCAGCAGTACTGACCTCGGGACAGGGGGCCACGGCTACACCTTC
NA	TRBV1	NA	TRBJ1-5	CTSSQDAGGNENQPQHF	TGCACCAGCAGCCAAGATGCAGGGGGCAATGAGAATCAGCCCCAGCATTTT
NA	TRBV18	TRBD1	TRBJ1-2	CASSGDRGGYTF	TGTGCCAGCTCAGGCGACAGGGGTGGCTACACCTTC
few	TRBV7-6	NA	TRBJ1-1	CASSLEALRGTEAFF	TGTGCCAGCAGCTTAGAGGCGTTGCGAGGGACTGAAGCTTTCTTT
few	TRBV11-2	TRBD1	TRBJ1-2	CASSLGQYGYTF	TGTGCCAGCAGCTTGGGACAGTATGGCTACACCTTC
NA	TRBV5-4	TRBD1	TRBJ1-6	CASTQFSRGRDSPLHF	TGTGCCAGCACCCAGTTTTCCAGGGGGCGGGATTCACCCCTCCACTTT
NA	TRBV10-3	TRBD1	TRBJ1-4	CASKTGDNEKLFF	TGTGCCTCAAAGACAGGGGATAATGAAAAACTGTTTTTT
NA	TRBV11-1	TRBD1	TRBJ2-2	CASSLQGQGSTGELFF	TGTGCCAGCAGCTTACAAGGACAGGGTAGCACCGGGGAGCTGTTTTTT